A single sample is the source of the 26 T cell receptor beta chains below, sequenced in a study of cytomegalovirus exposure and HLA in healthy donors (dated by TCRdb to the late 2010s). Library prep was done by the immunoSEQ multiplex PCR assay. For the multiplex PCR, a mixture combining 60 forward primers for TCR Vbeta segments and 13 reverse primers for TCR Jbeta segments was used. Entries here come from immuneACCESS through TCRdb and include only in-frame sequences with V and J called. Some clones fail to appear in such tables; in the studies checked, an unresolved V gene covers under half of the shortfall, and the cause of the remainder is unknown. The sample table records 80,000 or so clones. The top ten hold approximately 1% of the sample. Sequenced input: PBMCs. The receptor source for this set is a woman in her thirties in good health and CMV-seronegative.

Here the CDR3 reads CASSETGGAGQPQHF. The DNA for the CDR3 is TGTGCCAGCAGTGAGACAGGGGGGGCGGGTCAGCCCCAGCATTTT. This chain uses TRBV6-1 with TRBJ1-5; 9 bases fit TRBD1. V was clipped by 3 bases and J by 6 bases; unmatched bases: 6. The CDR3 is 15 amino acids. Germline assignment: CDR1 MNHNS and CDR2 SASEGT.

The CDR3 coding sequence is TGTGCCAGCTCCGTGGGTTGGAGATGGGTACTAGCGCCGAGCTCCTACGAGCAGTACTTC. Its protein is CASSVGWRWVLAPSSYEQYF. The chain recombines TRBV19 with TRBJ2-7, with 7 bases aligning to TRBD2. The CDR3 is 20 amino acids. Germline V gene lookup returns CDR1 LNHDA and CDR2 SQIVND (reference sequence). The V gene end was trimmed by 9 bases and the J gene end by 0 bases; junction bases not matched to a gene: 26.

This sequence joins TRBV5-1 and TRBJ2-7, with D possibly TRBD1 on 5 matching bases. From germline, CDR1 is SGHRS and CDR2 YFSETQ. Trimming pared 2 bases from V and 5 bases from J, leaving 17 bases between. CDR3 length equals 15 residues. CDR3 bases: TGCGCCAGCAGCTTAGCCTCAGGGTCCTTAAACGAGCAGTACTTC. This gives the protein CASSLASGSLNEQYF.

The chain is built from TRBV11-2 and TRBJ2-3; D is possibly TRBD2 (5 bases). Germline V gene data show CDR1 as SGHAT and CDR2 as FQNNGV. Trimming shortened V by 3 bases and J by 4 bases, and 11 bases separated the two germline ends. The CDR3 has 14 residues. The CDR3 coding sequence is TGTGCCAGCAGCTTCCGAGGGAGCGCAGATACGCAGTATTTT. Protein: CASSFRGSADTQYF.

Points on this clone: Additional DNA sequences in this sample encode the identical CDR3. The chain employs TRBV28 and TRBJ1-2; 8 bases are a match to TRBD1. With 3 bases clipped from V and 2 bases from J, the junction kept 2 bases outside the gene matches. Germline V CDR1 and CDR2: MDHEN, SYDVKM. This CDR3 comprises 14 residues. The CDR3 loop reads CASSFRTGNYGYTF. The CDR3 coding sequence is TGTGCCAGCAGTTTCCGGACAGGGAACTATGGCTACACCTTC.

This chain uses TRBV7-9 with TRBJ2-7; no clear D. Trimming stripped 5 bases from V and 0 bases from J, with 11 bases between. CDR1 and CDR2 (germline): SEHNR, FQNEAQ (reference sequence). The length of the CDR3 is 14 residues. The CDR3 DNA sequence: TGTGCCAGCAGCCGAGGATCTGACTCCTACGAGCAGTACTTC. It yields the protein CASSRGSDSYEQYF.

The gene calls are TRBV5-4 and TRBJ1-2; D is possibly TRBD1 (6 bases). The germline V gene has CDR1 SGHNT and CDR2 YYREEE (reference sequence). V was cut by 0 bases and J by 4 bases, with 10 bases left in between. The CDR3 has 14 residues. CDR3 sequence (DNA): TGTGCCAGCAGCTTGGGCTTGACAGGCTATGGCTACACCTTC. As protein: CASSLGLTGYGYTF.

The CDR3 sequence: CASSPTGSTDTQYF. CDR3 sequence (DNA): TGCGCCAGCAGCCCGACAGGAAGCACAGATACGCAGTATTTT. The J gene is TRBJ2-3, the V gene TRBV5-1, with D tentatively TRBD1 (6 bases). V lost 4 bases and J 0 bases, leaving 9 bases between the germline ends. The CDR3 consists of 14 residues. CDR1 SGHRS and CDR2 YFSETQ come from the germline V gene.

The chain recombines TRBV11-2 with TRBJ2-1, with TRBD2 identical over 12 bases. CDR1 and CDR2 from the germline V gene are SGHAT and FQNNGV. CDR3 length equals 18 residues. Unmatched junction bases numbered 8, after V lost 1 base and J lost 4 bases. The CDR3 bases are TGTGCCAGCAGCTTAGGCCCAAGACTAGCGGGAGAGTACAATGAGCAGTTCTTC. Protein product: CASSLGPRLAGEYNEQFF.

The chain links TRBV7-2 to TRBJ1-1; D unclear. V lost 2 bases to trimming and J lost 1 base, with 11 bases between them. CDR3 size: 15 residues. Germline assignment: CDR1 SGHTA and CDR2 FQGNSA. This CDR3 is CASSLSSESNTEAFF. CDR3 DNA sequence: TGTGCCAGCAGCTTATCATCGGAGTCGAACACTGAAGCTTTCTTT.

V usage is TRBV18 and J usage is TRBJ2-3, with 7 bases that match TRBD1. The CDR3 is 17 residues long. Germline trimming cut 2 bases from V and 1 base from J; bases unmatched to any gene: 9. Germline CDR1 reads KGHSH; CDR2 reads LQKENI. The CDR3 nucleotides read TGTGCCAGCTCACCAACAACGACAGGGACAGGCACAGATACGCAGTATTTT. It yields the protein CASSPTTTGTGTDTQYF.

This chain connects TRBV19 to TRBJ2-3; perhaps TRBD2 as D (5 bases). This CDR3 comprises 13 residues. Germline CDR1 is LNHDA and CDR2 is SQIVND (reference sequence). Trimming shortened V by 5 bases and J by 6 bases, and 12 bases separated the two germline ends. The CDR3 bases are TGTGCCAGTAGTGGAGGCCTCCTCGATACGCAGTATTTT. The encoded protein is CASSGGLLDTQYF.

For this clone: Sequence at one end of the junction differs from germline and may be a read error. V is TRBV5-1 and J is TRBJ1-4; no firm D call. Per germline, CDR1 SGHRS and CDR2 YFSETQ. The CDR3 spans 14 residues. CDR3 nucleotides: TGCGCCAGCAGCTTGGGATCGGAGGGAGAAAAACTGTCTTTT. This codes for CASSLGSEGEKLSF.

The V gene is TRBV5-6, the J gene TRBJ1-2; 7 nucleotides line up with TRBD1. The CDR3 consists of 15 residues. CDR1 and CDR2 (germline): SGHDT, YYEEEE. The trim removed 4 bases at V and 4 bases at J, leaving 10 bases unmatched. The CDR3 protein is CASSRGGWGVYGYTF. The CDR3 DNA reads as TGTGCCAGCAGCCGAGGGGGCTGGGGAGTCTATGGCTACACCTTC.

This chain uses TRBV7-9 with TRBJ2-5; the D gene is possibly TRBD2 (6 bases). V dropped 0 bases and J dropped 5 bases, with 10 bases sitting between them. This CDR3 region has 14 residues. Germline assignment: CDR1 SEHNR and CDR2 FQNEAQ (reference sequence). In DNA, the CDR3 is TGTGCCAGCAGCTTAGCCAACAGCGGGGAGACCCAGTACTTC. It translates to CASSLANSGETQYF.

The gene calls are TRBV7-9 and TRBJ1-2; D may be TRBD1 (6 bases). The germline V and J ends were trimmed by 1 base and 4 bases, with 10 bases remaining between them. The CDR3 sequence is 14 residues long. Per the germline V gene, CDR1 is SEHNR and CDR2 is FQNEAQ (reference sequence). The CDR3 spells CASSLGGQGYGYTF. The CDR3 DNA follows: TGTGCCAGCAGCTTAGGGGGGCAAGGCTATGGCTACACCTTC.

A word on this clone: The same CDR3 can be traced to other DNA sequences in this sample. The CDR3 region has the DNA TGTGCCAGCAGCTTAGACCGTAGCTCTGGAAACACCATATATTTT. The encoded protein is CASSLDRSSGNTIYF. This sequence joins TRBV7-6 and TRBJ1-3; D gene ambiguous. The CDR3 contains 15 residues. V lost 1 base and J lost 0, with 7 bases in between. Germline values: CDR1 SGHVS, CDR2 FNYEAQ.

The chain joins TRBV30 to TRBJ1-5; the match to TRBD1 covers 9 bases. This CDR3 spans 14 amino acids. The V gene end was trimmed by 3 bases and the J gene end by 7 bases; junction bases not matched to a gene: 7. CDR1 is GTSNPN and CDR2 is SVGIG in the germline V gene (reference sequence). The CDR3 reads CAWRPPGQGQPQHF. The CDR3, as DNA: TGTGCCTGGAGACCCCCGGGACAGGGCCAGCCCCAGCATTTT.

The chain uses TRBV9 and TRBJ2-7, with D perhaps TRBD1 (6 bases). The V gene lost 0 bases and the J gene lost 5 bases, with 21 bases spanning the gap. There are 17 residues in the CDR3. Per the germline V gene, CDR1 is SGDLS and CDR2 is YYNGEE. CDR3 sequence: CASSVDTGSSSYNEQYF. CDR3 sequence (DNA): TGTGCCAGCAGCGTAGATACAGGGTCTAGCTCCTACAACGAGCAGTACTTC.

The chain joins TRBV7-8 to TRBJ1-1; tentatively, D is TRBD1 (5 bases). Trimming cost V 1 base and J 0 bases, with 15 bases left between them. Germline V gene data show CDR1 as SGHVS and CDR2 as FQNEAQ. The CDR3 spans 17 residues. CDR3 sequence: CASSLESGDSLNTEAFF. The DNA for the CDR3 is TGTGCCAGCAGCTTAGAATCCGGAGACAGTTTGAACACTGAAGCTTTCTTT. Combining the CDR3 with reference TRBV7-8 and TRBJ1-1 gives the whole variable domain GAGVSQSPRYKVAKRGQDVALRCDPISGHVSLFWYQQALGQGPEFLTYFQNEAQLDKSGLPSDRFFAERPEGSVSTLKIQRTQQEDSAVYLCASSLESGDSLNTEAFFGQGTRLTVV.

This chain uses TRBV30 with TRBJ1-1; 10 bases line up with TRBD1. CDR3 length: 13 residues. CDR1 and CDR2 from the germline V gene are GTSNPN and SVGIG (reference sequence). After removal of 5 bases from V and 2 bases from J, the junction contained 2 bases not matched to a gene. CDR3 protein: CAWGTGVNTEAFF. The CDR3 coding sequence is TGTGCCTGGGGGACAGGGGTAAACACTGAAGCTTTCTTT.

V is TRBV6-5 and J is TRBJ2-3; D is unresolved. Trimming removed 2 bases at V and 1 base at J, with 10 bases between. From germline, CDR1 is MNHEY and CDR2 SVGAGI. The CDR3 is 15 amino acids. This CDR3 reads CASSYGDSRTDTQYF. The CDR3 DNA follows: TGTGCCAGCAGTTACGGAGATTCCCGCACAGATACGCAGTATTTT.

This chain joins TRBV19 and TRBJ2-7; 8 positions agree with TRBD2. Germline trimming cut 3 bases from V and 0 bases from J; bases unmatched to any gene: 10. The CDR3 consists of 17 residues. Germline-derived CDR1 and CDR2 are LNHDA and SQIVND (reference sequence). The CDR3 spells CASSMGALAGDSYEQYF. CDR3 bases: TGTGCCAGTAGTATGGGGGCCCTAGCGGGCGACTCCTACGAGCAGTACTTC.

V usage is TRBV5-1 and J usage is TRBJ1-1, with D unclear. The CDR3 extends over 16 amino acids. The germline gives CDR1 SGHRS, CDR2 YFSETQ. The V end was cut by 0 bases, the J end by 0 bases, with 12 bases between. In nucleotides, the CDR3 is TGCGCCAGCAGCTTGGGGCAGACTTTCTTGAACACTGAAGCTTTCTTT. Its translation is CASSLGQTFLNTEAFF.

The chain links TRBV4-2 to TRBJ2-1, with 9 bases that match TRBD2. The V gene end was trimmed by 2 bases and the J gene end by 4 bases; junction bases not matched to a gene: 0. CDR1 LGHNA and CDR2 YNFKEQ come from the germline V gene. This CDR3 is built from 14 residues. In nucleotides, the CDR3 is TGTGCCAGCAGCCAAAGCGGGGGGTACAATGAGCAGTTCTTC. This translates into CASSQSGGYNEQFF.

The rearrangement joins TRBV29-1 to TRBJ1-2; a weak D match, TRBD1 (5 bases). This CDR3 comprises 12 residues. Trimming left V 6 bases short and J 8 bases short, with 16 bases between. The V gene's germline CDR1 is SQVTM and CDR2 ANQGSEA. The CDR3 sequence: CSVSQGQVGYTF. As DNA, the CDR3 is TGCAGCGTGTCCCAGGGTCAGGTGGGCTACACCTTC.